Following are 27 T cell receptor beta chains from one sample sequenced in a study of regulatory T cells in long-lasting Graves disease. The TCR beta library used iRepertoire HTBI primers with Arm-PCR amplification of CDR3. TCRdb re-called the multiplex PCR reads with MiXCR, one entry per CDR3 protein. The data show under 500,000 distinct CDR3 sequences, less than 25% seen once. The time point denotes: persistent/refractory GD, antithyroid drugs over 5 years with positive TRAb. TCR sequences were obtained from RNA taken from PBMCs. Sequencing used peripheral blood mononuclear cells (PBMCs), obtained when the disease was refractory, from a patient treated with antithyroid drugs. The receptors originated from a female donor with Graves disease.

This clonotype was detected once. The chain combines TRBV27 with TRBJ2-3, with 8 bases identical to TRBD2. J gave up 1 base and V 5 bases, and 8 bases lay outside the gene matches. Germline loops: CDR1 MNHEY, CDR2 SMNVEV (reference sequence). CDR3 length: 16 amino acids. Written as DNA, the CDR3 is TGTGCCAGCAGTCAGGTAGCGGGGCTCGGCACAGATACGCAGTATTTT. It specifies CASSQVAGLGTDTQYF.

V is TRBV5-1 and J is TRBJ2-7; the match to TRBD2 covers 7 bases. The V and J ends lost 0 bases and 3 bases, in that order; junction bases with no gene match: 6. Germline assignment: CDR1 SGHRS and CDR2 YFSETQ. The CDR3 has 15 amino acids. Written as DNA, the CDR3 is TGCGCCAGCAGCTTGGCCGGGCGGGAGATCTACGAGCAGTACTTC. Its protein product is CASSLAGREIYEQYF.

This clonotype was recorded a few times. The rearrangement uses TRBV7-9 and TRBJ1-6; 9 nucleotides align to TRBD1. Germline loops: CDR1 SEHNR, CDR2 FQNEAQ (reference sequence). Unmatched junction bases numbered 6, after V lost 1 base and J lost 8 bases. This CDR3 contains 16 residues. The CDR3 nucleotides are TGTGCCAGCAGCTTAGGGTACCGGACAGGGGATTCACCCCTCCACTTT. It encodes CASSLGYRTGDSPLHF. The full variable domain, its missing parts supplied by reference TRBV7-9 and TRBJ1-6, is DTGVSQNPRHKITKRGQNVTFRCDPISEHNRLYWYRQTLGQGPEFLTYFQNEAQLEKSRLLSDRFSAERPKGSFSTLEIQRTEQGDSAMYLCASSLGYRTGDSPLHFGNGTRLTVT.

This clonotype has a count of ten or more. V and J are TRBV11-2 and TRBJ2-7, with 14 bases aligning to TRBD2. Losses at the gene ends were 5 bases for V and 6 bases for J; bases not matched to a gene: 6. The CDR3 is 15 residues long. Germline V CDR1 and CDR2: SGHAT, FQNNGV. The CDR3 region is CASSPQGLAGAEQYF. The CDR3 DNA sequence: TGTGCCAGCAGCCCACAGGGACTAGCGGGAGCCGAGCAGTACTTC.

This clonotype turned up a few times. This chain joins TRBV11-2 and TRBJ2-7; D perhaps matches TRBD2 (5 bases). The CDR3 has 14 amino acids. The germline V and J ends were trimmed by 3 bases and 5 bases, with 14 bases remaining between them. Germline CDR1 and CDR2: SGHAT and FQNNGV. The CDR3 spells CASSLVLARDEQYF. Written as DNA, the CDR3 is TGTGCCAGCAGCTTGGTCCTAGCTCGGGACGAGCAGTACTTC.

The V and J genes are TRBV4-1 and TRBJ2-2; 9 nucleotides line up with TRBD2. Losses at the gene ends were 4 bases for V and 6 bases for J; bases not matched to a gene: 6. CDR1 MGHRA and CDR2 YSYEKL come from the germline V gene. The CDR3 is made up of 15 amino acids. CDR3 residues: CASSRLAGIAGELFF. The CDR3 DNA reads as TGCGCCAGCAGCCGGCTAGCGGGAATTGCCGGGGAGCTGTTTTTT.

For this clonotype: A clone one base away is much larger, so this may be a read error. For the CDR3, the DNA is TGTGCCAACAGTTACTACGGAATGCGGGATTCACCCCTCCACTTT. This encodes CANSYYGMRDSPLHF. The J gene is TRBJ1-6, the V gene TRBV27; D unclear. The CDR3 has 15 amino acids. Germline V gene sequence: CDR1 MNHEY, CDR2 SMNVEV (reference sequence).

For the CDR3, the DNA is TGTGCCTGCCCGAGGGGGGACAGAGGATACGAGCAGTACTTC. Amino acids: CACPRGDRGYEQYF. The rearrangement joins TRBV30 to TRBJ2-7, with D possibly TRBD1 on 7 matching bases. CDR1 is GTSNPN and CDR2 is SVGIG in the germline V gene (reference sequence). The CDR3 is 14 amino acids. V shed 6 bases and J shed 4 bases, with 19 bases lying between them.

At least ten counts were recorded for this clonotype. The chain couples TRBV11-2 to TRBJ2-5; D unresolved. With 5 bases removed from V and 4 bases from J, the gap between germline ends came to 20 bases. The CDR3 runs 16 residues. CDR1 and CDR2 (germline): SGHAT, FQNNGV. In DNA, the CDR3 is TGTGCCAGCAGCACCCCTGAAGGACCGAAAAGAGAGACCCAGTACTTC. This gives the protein CASSTPEGPKRETQYF.

This sequence joins TRBV19 and TRBJ1-1; D is possibly TRBD1 (6 bases). V was clipped by 2 bases and J by 0 bases, with 16 bases between them. Germline CDR1 is LNHDA and CDR2 is SQIVND (reference sequence). The length of the CDR3 is 17 residues. CDR3: CASSITGQGIMNTEAFF. The CDR3 region has the DNA TGTGCCAGTAGTATAACGGGGCAGGGGATCATGAACACTGAAGCTTTCTTT.

CDR3 residues: CASSYPGDPYEQYF. CDR3 coding DNA: TGTGCCAGTAGTTACCCGGGAGACCCCTACGAGCAGTACTTC. This chain links TRBV19 with TRBJ2-7; possibly TRBD2 for D (6 bases). Trimming removed 5 bases at V and 2 bases at J, with 13 bases between. CDR3 length: 14 amino acids. Germline V gene lookup returns CDR1 LNHDA and CDR2 SQIVND (reference sequence).

This clonotype was detected a few times. The chain employs TRBV5-1 and TRBJ2-3; 9 nucleotides agree with TRBD1. Trimming took 2 bases from V and 2 from J; bases not matched to a gene: 3. CDR1 is SGHRS and CDR2 is YFSETQ in the germline V gene. The CDR3 contains 15 residues. In DNA, the CDR3 is TGCGCCAGCAGCTTACAGGGGGCCCTCACAGATACGCAGTATTTT. This encodes CASSLQGALTDTQYF.

This clonotype was observed a handful of times. The gene calls are TRBV29-1 and TRBJ2-3; 13 bases are shared with TRBD2. Per germline, CDR1 SQVTM and CDR2 ANQGSEA. This CDR3 contains 20 residues. V lost 7 bases and J lost 1; bases outside the gene matches: 20. The CDR3 reads CSAAPDGTSGTSGRTDTQYF. The CDR3 DNA follows: TGCAGCGCGGCTCCGGACGGGACTAGCGGGACCTCAGGCCGCACAGATACGCAGTATTTT.

The chain has TRBV7-9 and TRBJ2-7, with 9 nucleotides matching TRBD1. The length of the CDR3 is 16 residues. Germline loops: CDR1 SEHNR, CDR2 FQNEAQ (reference sequence). The V and J ends lost 5 bases and 1 base, in that order; junction bases with no gene match: 9. CDR3 sequence (DNA): TGTGCCAGCAGCCCGACCGGCGGGACAGGGTCCTACGAGCAGTACTTC. Protein product: CASSPTGGTGSYEQYF.

This clonotype showed up just a few times. The chain couples TRBV30 to TRBJ2-5; no definite D call. The CDR3 has 14 residues. The germline V and J ends were trimmed by 2 bases and 5 bases, with 15 bases remaining between them. The germline V gene has CDR1 GTSNPN and CDR2 SVGIG (reference sequence). CDR3 amino acids: CAWSTGSKMETQYF. The CDR3 nucleotides read TGTGCCTGGAGTACTGGATCAAAGATGGAGACCCAGTACTTC. The whole variable domain, remainder taken from reference TRBV30 and TRBJ2-5, is SQTIHQWPATLVQPVGSPLSLECTVEGTSNPNLYWYRQAAGRGLQLLFYSVGIGQISSEVPQNLSASRPQDRQFILSSKKLLLSDSGFYLCAWSTGSKMETQYFGPGTRLLVL.

The chain employs TRBV7-2 and TRBJ2-5; 8 bases agree with TRBD2. Germline trimming cut 7 bases from V and 2 bases from J; bases unmatched to any gene: 9. The CDR3 extends over 15 amino acids. The germline gives CDR1 SGHTA, CDR2 FQGNSA. The CDR3 region is CASNSVAGRQETQYF. The CDR3 DNA is TGTGCCAGCAATTCTGTAGCGGGACGACAAGAGACCCAGTACTTC.

The sample holds many counts of this clonotype. The CDR3 reads CASRVGLAGFQETQYF. As DNA, the CDR3 is TGTGCCAGCAGGGTCGGACTAGCGGGATTTCAAGAGACCCAGTACTTC. The V call is TRBV2, the J call TRBJ2-5, with 12 bases that match TRBD2. The CDR3 consists of 16 residues. Germline V lookup: CDR1 SNHLY, CDR2 FYNNEI. The ends lost 6 bases at V and 2 bases at J; junction bases unmatched: 7. The full variable domain, in which reference TRBV2 and TRBJ2-5 provide the parts outside the CDR3, is EPEVTQTPSHQVTQMGQEVILRCVPISNHLYFYWYRQILGQKVEFLVSFYNNEISEKSEIFDDQFSVERPDGSNFTLKIRSTKLEDSAMYFCASRVGLAGFQETQYFGPGTRLLVL.

This clonotype was counted between two and nine times. This chain joins TRBV3-1 and TRBJ2-7, with 8 bases fitting TRBD2. CDR1 LGHDT and CDR2 YNNKEL come from the germline V gene (reference sequence). Trimming took 3 bases from V and 0 from J; bases not matched to a gene: 4. The CDR3 is made up of 15 amino acids. CDR3 in DNA: TGTGCCAGCAGCCACGTCACTAGCGGCTCCTACGAGCAGTACTTC. Amino acids: CASSHVTSGSYEQYF.

In its sample, this clonotype was seen a few times. The chain employs TRBV7-9 and TRBJ1-2; D uncertain. The V end was cut by 2 bases, the J end by 2 bases, with 12 bases between. Germline CDR1 SEHNR, CDR2 FQNEAQ (reference sequence). The length of the CDR3 is 15 residues. In nucleotides, the CDR3 is TGTGCCAGCAGCTTATTTGCGACCGCAAACTATGGCTACACCTTC. Protein sequence: CASSLFATANYGYTF.

This clonotype was counted ten times or more. Here the CDR3 reads CASSDSGSYEQYF. CDR3 nucleotides: TGTGCCAGCAGTGATAGCGGATCCTACGAGCAGTACTTC. This chain connects TRBV2 to TRBJ2-7; TRBD2 is a possible D gene (6 bases). The CDR3 is made up of 13 amino acids. Germline values: CDR1 SNHLY, CDR2 FYNNEI. Trimming cost V 3 bases and J 1 base, with 7 bases left between them.

In its sample, this clonotype was seen a few times. The J gene is TRBJ2-4, the V gene TRBV7-2, with 7 bases fitting TRBD2. This CDR3 has 18 residues. Germline lookup yields CDR1 SGHTA and CDR2 FQGNSA. J was trimmed by 0 bases and V by 5 bases; bases with no gene match: 13. This CDR3 reads CASSTWEGGSLAKNIQYF. The CDR3 bases are TGTGCCAGCAGCACCTGGGAGGGCGGGAGCCTAGCCAAAAACATTCAGTACTTC.

This clonotype has a count of ten or more. The chain carries TRBV28 and TRBJ2-7, with unresolved D. The CDR3 loop spans 15 amino acids. The ends were cut back, 5 bases at V and 0 bases at J, with 14 bases in the middle. The germline V gene has CDR1 MDHEN and CDR2 SYDVKM. The CDR3 loop reads CASSLRSLVSYEQYF. The CDR3 DNA is TGTGCCAGCAGTCTTAGAAGCCTTGTCTCCTACGAGCAGTACTTC.

In its sample, this clonotype was seen a few times. This sequence joins TRBV9 and TRBJ2-5, with 8 bases aligning to TRBD2. V trimming: 3 bases; J trimming: 2 bases; junction bases outside the gene matches: 3. Germline values: CDR1 SGDLS, CDR2 YYNGEE. The CDR3 extends over 14 amino acids. This CDR3 reads CASSGSGTQETQYF. The DNA for the CDR3 is TGTGCCAGCAGCGGTAGCGGGACTCAAGAGACCCAGTACTTC.

In its sample, this clonotype was seen many times. This rearrangement joins TRBV28 to TRBJ2-5, with 9 bases fitting TRBD1. The trim removed 5 bases at V and 3 bases at J, leaving 13 bases unmatched. The CDR3 consists of 17 residues. Germline V gives CDR1 MDHEN, CDR2 SYDVKM. CDR3 coding DNA: TGTGCCAGCAGTGCACGCCGGGACAGGGTGAGCAAAGAGACCCAGTACTTC. Its protein is CASSARRDRVSKETQYF. The full variable domain, rest sourced from reference TRBV28 and TRBJ2-5, is DVKVTQSSRYLVKRTGEKVFLECVQDMDHENMFWYRQDPGLGLRLIYFSYDVKMKEKGDIPEGYSVSREKKERFSLILESASTNQTSMYLCASSARRDRVSKETQYFGPGTRLLVL.

To note about this clonotype: A much bigger clone sits one base away, suggesting this may be a read error. The V and J genes are TRBV2 and TRBJ1-3; TRBD1 matches at 7 bases. The CDR3 length is 15 residues. Germline CDR1 SNHLY, CDR2 FYNNEI. The CDR3 region has the DNA TGTGCCAGCAGGGAAGGGGGCACTTCCGGAAACACCATATATTTT. This sequence encodes CASREGGTSGNTIYF.

The V and J genes are TRBV7-2 and TRBJ2-2; 10 bases map to TRBD2. Trimming at V came to 8 bases and at J to 9 bases, leaving 18 bases not matched to a gene. This CDR3 is 17 amino acids long. The germline CDR1 and CDR2 sequences are SGHTA and FQGNSA. The CDR3, as DNA: TGTGCCAGCTTCCCCGGGATAGCGGGAGGAAGGTTTTGGGAGCTGTTTTTT. Protein: CASFPGIAGGRFWELFF.

In this sample, this clonotype turned up a few times. The CDR3 sequence: CSAPEGRNYGYTF. The CDR3 DNA sequence: TGCAGTGCCCCTGAGGGCCGGAACTATGGCTACACCTTC. This chain connects TRBV20-1 to TRBJ1-2, with no clear D. Germline CDR1 DFQATT, CDR2 SNEGSKA (reference sequence). The CDR3 sequence is 13 residues long. V shed 6 bases and J shed 2 bases, with 13 bases lying between them.